A single TCR beta chain is shown here with its context. Its antigen is not identified. Some clones are missing from TCRdb's copy, which holds only in-frame ones; the method was immunoSEQ multiplex PCR. The sample shows under 65,000 clones, 85% to 95% of them seen only once. This sample stems from a study of OX40 agonist ivuxolimab in advanced cancers. On the study more broadly: Patients received the agonistic anti-OX40 (CD134) antibody ivuxolimab. Prior checkpoint blockade (anti-PD-1, anti-PD-L1 or anti-CTLA-4) was permitted; approximately 40% had it.

Trimming at V came to 0 bases and at J to 3 bases, leaving 5 bases not matched to a gene. CDR1 is LGHNA and CDR2 is YSLEER in the germline V gene. CDR3 length: 17 amino acids. Whole-study results and caveats: CD4+ and CD8+ blood T cells expanded clonally by week 6 at 0.1 to 3.0 mg/kg.

The TCR sequence derives from an adult with an advanced solid tumor such as melanoma, head and neck, liver or kidney cancer. The chain has TRBV4-3 and TRBJ2-1, with 10 bases aligning to TRBD2. The specimen comprised CD4+ or CD8+ T cells sorted from blood, sampled in a trial of the OX40 agonist ivuxolimab. The CDR3 DNA is TGCGCCAGCAGCCAAGATGGACTAGCGGCCAACTACAATGAGCAGTTCTTC. It encodes CASSQDGLAANYNEQFF.